The TCR beta chain described here comes from a study of blood T cell repertoires in COVID-19. Study information: From T cells, B-cell-depleted T cells, or PBMCs came the material, which was cDNA or gDNA.

Assignment of participants to cohorts was predicated upon participant-reported clinical history. TCRdb's table, derived via immunoSEQ multiplex PCR, lists solely in-frame clones and lacks some. The data contain about 230,000 clones, nearly 90% of them singletons. This TCR was sampled from a man in his thirties or forties who had recovered from COVID-19. The specimen sequenced was PBMCs or T cells enriched from blood (not recorded which).

The CDR3 loop reads CASRTGGVSGANVLTF. DNA of the CDR3: TGTGCCAGCCGTACAGGTGGGGTCTCTGGGGCCAACGTCCTGACTTTC. The chain has TRBV5-4 and TRBJ2-6, with D possibly being TRBD1 (5 bases). V lost 7 bases and J 0 bases, leaving 14 bases between the germline ends. The CDR3 is 16 amino acids. Germline CDR1 and CDR2: SGHNT and YYREEE (reference sequence).